A single sample is the source of the 14 T cell receptor beta chains below, sequenced in a study of T cell responses to AZD1222 COVID-19 vaccine. The assay was immunoSEQ multiplex PCR, and TCRdb's table has in-frame clones only and misses some. The sample consists of tens of thousands of clones, around 84% of them appearing once. This sample comprised peripheral blood, obtained on day 0 of AZD1222 vaccination. These receptors were obtained from an adult in good health.

This chain uses TRBV6-2 or TRBV6-3 with TRBJ2-3, with D possibly matching TRBD2 (6 bases). CDR3 length: 14 residues. V lost 5 bases and J lost 4, with 13 bases in between. Germline V lookup: CDR1 MNHEY, CDR2 SVGEGT. The DNA of the CDR3 is TGTGCCAGCAGTCGTTTGGGGGGTCCAGATACGCAGTATTTT. Residues: CASSRLGGPDTQYF.

The genes are TRBV2 and TRBJ2-7, with D maybe TRBD2 (6 bases). Germline V gene lookup returns CDR1 SNHLY and CDR2 FYNNEI. This CDR3 has 13 residues. V lost 5 bases to trimming and J lost 4 bases, with 12 bases between them. CDR3 DNA: TGTGCCAGCAGTACGGGACTGGGATACGAGCAGTACTTC. Translating it yields CASSTGLGYEQYF.

This clone has just one count. V is TRBV5-4 and J is TRBJ2-3, with 8 bases that match TRBD2. Germline V gene data show CDR1 as SGHNT and CDR2 as YYREEE (reference sequence). This CDR3 is 15 amino acids long. J lost 3 bases, V lost 2 bases, and 5 bases had no gene match. The CDR3 coding sequence is TGTGCCAGCAGCTTAAGTAGCGGGGAGACAGATACGCAGTATTTT. Protein sequence: CASSLSSGETDTQYF. Combining the CDR3 with reference TRBV5-4 and TRBJ2-3 gives the whole variable domain ETGVTQSPTHLIKTRGQQVTLRCSSQSGHNTVSWYQQALGQGPQFIFQYYREEENGRGNFPPRFSGLQFPNYSSELNVNALELDDSALYLCASSLSSGETDTQYFGPGTRLTVL.

This rearrangement joins TRBV11-2 to TRBJ2-1, with a weak D call TRBD1 (5 bases). Trimming stripped 11 bases from V and 4 bases from J, with 12 bases between. The germline gives CDR1 SGHAT, CDR2 FQNNGV. The CDR3 covers 12 residues. The CDR3 region has the DNA TGTGCCGGCGACGACAGATACAATGAGCAGTTCTTC. Residues: CAGDDRYNEQFF.

The V and J genes are TRBV2 and TRBJ1-1, with D tentatively TRBD1 (5 bases). Trimming removed 6 bases from V and 4 bases from J, with 18 bases in between. Germline CDR1 and CDR2: SNHLY and FYNNEI. CDR3 length equals 15 residues. The CDR3 spells CASRGQGVGSTEAFF. CDR3 nucleotide sequence: TGTGCCAGCAGAGGGCAGGGTGTCGGTAGCACTGAAGCTTTCTTT.

The sample holds one count of this clone. The chain uses TRBV4-1 and TRBJ1-2; the D gene is possibly TRBD1 (6 bases). Per germline, CDR1 MGHRA and CDR2 YSYEKL. The CDR3 sequence is 14 residues long. V was trimmed by 4 bases and J by 4 bases, leaving 13 bases between them. CDR3 bases: TGCGCCAGCAGCCCGTCACAGGGCGGCTATGGCTACACCTTC. Translating gives CASSPSQGGYGYTF.

The CDR3 here is CASSPDGYNQPQHF. CDR3 bases: TGCGCCAGCAGCCCGGACGGATACAATCAGCCCCAGCATTTT. The chain is built from TRBV5-1 and TRBJ1-5; no firm D call. The germline V gene encodes CDR1 SGHRS and CDR2 YFSETQ. The CDR3 covers 14 residues. V was clipped by 4 bases and J by 3 bases, with 11 bases between them. Using reference TRBV5-1 and TRBJ1-5 for the parts outside the CDR3, the full variable domain is KAGVTQTPRYLIKTRGQQVTLSCSPISGHRSVSWYQQTPGQGLQFLFEYFSETQRNKGNFPGRFSGRQFSNSRSEMNVSTLELGDSALYLCASSPDGYNQPQHFGDGTRLSIL.

The chain uses TRBV27 and TRBJ2-2; D may be TRBD1 (6 bases). CDR1 is MNHEY, CDR2 SMNVEV, per germline (reference sequence). The germline V and J ends were trimmed by 7 bases and 2 bases, with 14 bases remaining between them. There are 15 residues in the CDR3. CDR3 sequence: CASKLQGLNTGELFF. CDR3 coding DNA: TGTGCCAGCAAACTCCAGGGGCTTAACACCGGGGAGCTGTTTTTT.

The chain carries TRBV6-6 and TRBJ2-3, with TRBD1 as a possible D gene (6 bases). V lost 2 bases and J 3 bases, leaving 15 bases between the germline ends. Per germline, CDR1 MNHNY and CDR2 SVGAGI (reference sequence). The CDR3 totals 16 residues. The CDR3 region is CASSYPSQGGTDTQYF. DNA of the CDR3: TGTGCCAGCAGTTACCCATCACAGGGTGGGACAGATACGCAGTATTTT.

The gene calls are TRBV11-3 and TRBJ2-3; 12 positions agree with TRBD2. Germline V gene data show CDR1 as SGHNT and CDR2 as YENEEA. V was clipped by 4 bases and J by 4 bases; unmatched bases: 6. This CDR3 contains 16 residues. In DNA, the CDR3 is TGTGCCAGCAGCTCGAGACTAGCGGGAGTCTCAGATACGCAGTATTTT. It codes for CASSSRLAGVSDTQYF. Full variable domain (rest looked up from reference TRBV11-3 and TRBJ2-3): EAGVVQSPRYKIIEKKQPVAFWCNPISGHNTLYWYLQNLGQGPELLIRYENEEAVDDSQLPKDRFSAERLKGVDSTLKIQPAELGDSAVYLCASSSRLAGVSDTQYFGPGTRLTVL.

The CDR3 DNA follows: TGTGCCACCAGTGACACGGACAGGGGGCGTGGTGGCTACACCTTC. Its translation is CATSDTDRGRGGYTF. The V call is TRBV24-1, the J call TRBJ1-2, with 11 bases fitting TRBD1. The CDR3 totals 15 residues. Germline V gives CDR1 KGHDR, CDR2 SFDVKD. Germline trimming cut 4 bases from V and 7 bases from J; bases unmatched to any gene: 7.

Here the CDR3 DNA reads TGCGCCAGCAGCTATGAGGACAGCCTCGTTGAGCCCCAGCATTTT. As protein: CASSYEDSLVEPQHF. The rearrangement uses TRBV5-1 and TRBJ1-5; D might be TRBD1 (6 bases). Deletions cut 3 bases from V and 8 bases from J, with 18 bases between. Germline values: CDR1 SGHRS, CDR2 YFSETQ. The CDR3 is 15 amino acids.

The CDR3 reads CASSLSGRGIYEQYF. Written as DNA, the CDR3 is TGTGCCAGTTCTCTTAGCGGGAGAGGGATCTACGAGCAGTACTTC. The rearrangement uses TRBV19 and TRBJ2-7; TRBD2 matches at 9 bases. The ends lost 8 bases at V and 3 bases at J; junction bases unmatched: 11. The CDR3 runs 15 residues. Germline V gene sequence: CDR1 LNHDA, CDR2 SQIVND (reference sequence).

The chain joins TRBV18 to TRBJ2-1; 9 bases line up with TRBD1. V shed 5 bases, J shed 10 bases, and the junction held 9 bases outside the gene matches. Germline V gives CDR1 KGHSH, CDR2 LQKENI. This CDR3 has 14 residues. CDR3 amino acids: CASSAGQGFWEQFF. The CDR3 coding sequence is TGTGCCAGCTCAGCCGGACAGGGGTTCTGGGAGCAGTTCTTC.